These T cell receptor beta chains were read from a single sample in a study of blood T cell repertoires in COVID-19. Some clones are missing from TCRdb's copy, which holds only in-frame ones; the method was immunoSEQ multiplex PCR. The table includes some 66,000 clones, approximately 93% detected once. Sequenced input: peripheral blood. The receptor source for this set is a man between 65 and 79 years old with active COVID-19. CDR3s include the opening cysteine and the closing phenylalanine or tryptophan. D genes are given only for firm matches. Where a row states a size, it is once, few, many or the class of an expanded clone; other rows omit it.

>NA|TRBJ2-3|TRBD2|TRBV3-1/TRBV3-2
TGTGCCAGCAGCCAGAACGCGGGGGGCTTAGATACGCAGTATTTT
CASSQNAGGLDTQYF
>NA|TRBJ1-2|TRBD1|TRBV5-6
TGTGCCAGCAGCTCGGGACAGCAAAACTATGGCTACACCTTC
CASSSGQQNYGYTF
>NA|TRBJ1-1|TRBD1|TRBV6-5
TGTGCCAGCAGTTACTTGGACAGGGTCACTGAAGCTTTCTTT
CASSYLDRVTEAFF
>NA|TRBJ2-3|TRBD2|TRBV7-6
TGTGCCAGCAGCTTAGCCGGTGGGAGGGGCACAGATACGCAGTATTTT
CASSLAGGRGTDTQYF
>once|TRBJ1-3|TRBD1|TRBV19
TGTGCCAGTAGTAGACGACAGGGTGACTCTGGAAACGCCATATATTTT
CASSRRQGDSGNAIYF
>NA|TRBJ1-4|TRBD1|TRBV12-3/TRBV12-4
TGTGCCAGCAGTCTCTGGACAGGGAACCTGTTTTTT
CASSLWTGNLFF
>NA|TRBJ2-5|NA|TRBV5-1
TGCGCCAGCAGCTTGGGTGGAGGGCGAGAGACCCAGTACTTC
CASSLGGGRETQYF
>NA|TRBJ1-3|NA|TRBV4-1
TGCGCCAGCAGCCCGCCTGGGGGGTTCTCTGGAAACACCATATATTTT
CASSPPGGFSGNTIYF
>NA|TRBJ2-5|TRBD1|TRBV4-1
TGCGCCAGCAGCCACCCAAAGACAGGGGGTCATGAAGAGACCCAGTACTTC
CASSHPKTGGHEETQYF
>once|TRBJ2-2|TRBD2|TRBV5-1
TGCGCCAGCAGCCCGATTGCGGGGGGGTACAGGAACACCGGGGAGCTGTTTTTT
CASSPIAGGYRNTGELFF
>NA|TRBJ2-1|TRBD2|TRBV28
TGTGCCAGCAGAAAAGCGGGGGGCGACAATGAGCAGTTCTTC
CASRKAGGDNEQFF
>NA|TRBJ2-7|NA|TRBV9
TGTGCCAGCAGCGTAGGTGGATCGGGTGCCTACGAGCAGTACTTC
CASSVGGSGAYEQYF
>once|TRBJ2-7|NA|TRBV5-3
TGTGCCAGAAGCCCGTGGACACCGAGCTACGAGCAGTACTTC
CARSPWTPSYEQYF
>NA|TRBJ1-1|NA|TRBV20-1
TGCAGTGCTATCCGGGAACCCAAAGCTTTCTTT
CSAIREPKAFF
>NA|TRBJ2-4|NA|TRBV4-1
TGCGCCAGCAGCCAAGAAGGTTGGGCAGGTCCGGCCAAAAACATTCAGTACTTC
CASSQEGWAGPAKNIQYF
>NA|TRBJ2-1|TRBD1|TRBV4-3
TGCGCCAGCAGCCAACAGGACAGGGGATATTTTAATGAGCAGTTCTTC
CASSQQDRGYFNEQFF
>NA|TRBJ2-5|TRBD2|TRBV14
TGTGCCAGCAGCCGGGAAGGACTAGTCGCGGAGACCCAGTACTTC
CASSREGLVAETQYF
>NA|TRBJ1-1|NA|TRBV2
TGTGCCAGCAGTCCAAAGACAGTTGCGAACACTGAAGCTTTCTTT
CASSPKTVANTEAFF
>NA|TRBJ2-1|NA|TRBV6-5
TGTGCCAGCAGTTTCGTGAGAGGTGAGCAGTTCTTC
CASSFVRGEQFF
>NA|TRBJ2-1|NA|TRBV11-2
TGTGCCAGCAGCTTTAACTCCTACAATGAGCAGTTCTTC
CASSFNSYNEQFF
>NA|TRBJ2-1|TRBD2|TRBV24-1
TGTGCCACCAGTAGCACCTGGACTAGCGGGGGGTACTCCTACAATGAGCAGTTCTTC
CATSSTWTSGGYSYNEQFF
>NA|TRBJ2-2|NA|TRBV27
TGTGCCAGCAGTTTGCGGGGGCGTATATATGCCGGGGAGCTGTTTTTT
CASSLRGRIYAGELFF
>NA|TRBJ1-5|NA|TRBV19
TGTGCCAGTAGCCGGCTTGGGGAAAGGGGAAATCAGCCCCAGCATTTT
CASSRLGERGNQPQHF
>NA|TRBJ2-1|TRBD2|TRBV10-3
TGTGCCATCAGTGGGACTAGCGTCAATGAGCAGTTCTTC
CAISGTSVNEQFF
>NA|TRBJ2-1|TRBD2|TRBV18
TGTGCCAGCTCTCTTGCGACTAGCGGGGGGAAAAACCTCAATGAGCAGTTCTTC
CASSLATSGGKNLNEQFF
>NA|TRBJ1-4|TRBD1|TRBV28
TGTGCCAGCAGTTCTCTGGGACAGGGGATCTCAACTAATGAAAAACTGTTTTTT
CASSSLGQGISTNEKLFF
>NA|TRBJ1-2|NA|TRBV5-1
TGCGCCAGCAGCTTGCAGGGTGAAAGCTATGGCTACACCTTC
CASSLQGESYGYTF
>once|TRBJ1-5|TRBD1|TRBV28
TGTGCCAGCAGTTTACTAACAGGGGATAGCAATCAGCCCCAGCATTTT
CASSLLTGDSNQPQHF
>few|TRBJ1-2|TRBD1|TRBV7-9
TGTGCCAGCAGCCATCCAAACAGGGGAAGTGGCTACACCTTC
CASSHPNRGSGYTF
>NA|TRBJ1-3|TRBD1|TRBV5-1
TGCGCCAGCAGCGTAGCAGGGGGATCTGGAAACACCATATATTTT
CASSVAGGSGNTIYF
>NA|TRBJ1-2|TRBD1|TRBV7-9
TGTGCCAGCAGCCGGGACAGTATCTATGGCTACACCTTC
CASSRDSIYGYTF
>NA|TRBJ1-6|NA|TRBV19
TGTGCCAGTAGTATGAGGGAGCTTGTTTCACCCCTCCACTTT
CASSMRELVSPLHF
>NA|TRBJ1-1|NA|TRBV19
TGTGCCAGTAGTGTCGACCATCAGGGGAACACTGAAGCTTTCTTT
CASSVDHQGNTEAFF
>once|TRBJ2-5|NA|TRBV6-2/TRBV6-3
TGTGCCAGCAGTTACGTAGGAGGAAGAGAGGCCCAGTACTTC
CASSYVGGREAQYF
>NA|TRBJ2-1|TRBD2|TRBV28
TGTGCCAGCAGTTCCCCCGGGGGAGGGCGGGCCAATGAGCAGTTCTTC
CASSSPGGGRANEQFF
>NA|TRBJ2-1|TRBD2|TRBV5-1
TGCGCCAGCAGCCCTCGAACGGACCCGGGGGGGGGTAATGAGCAGTTCTTC
CASSPRTDPGGGNEQFF
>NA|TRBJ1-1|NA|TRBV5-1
TGCGCCAGCAGCTTCGACAGTGAAGCTTTCTTT
CASSFDSEAFF
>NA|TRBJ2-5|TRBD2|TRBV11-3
TGTGCCAGCAGCTTAGCCCTTCGGGGGGAAGAGACCCAGTACTTC
CASSLALRGEETQYF
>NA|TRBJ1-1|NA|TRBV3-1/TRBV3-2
TGTGCCAGCAGCCATCAGAGGCAGAACACTGAAGCTTTCTTT
CASSHQRQNTEAFF
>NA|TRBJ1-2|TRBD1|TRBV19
TGTGCCAGTAGTACCTCGACAGGGCCTCCCTATGGCTACACCTTC
CASSTSTGPPYGYTF
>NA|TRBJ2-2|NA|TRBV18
TGTGCCAGCTCACCACCGTCGGTTAACACCGGGGAGCTGTTTTTT
CASSPPSVNTGELFF
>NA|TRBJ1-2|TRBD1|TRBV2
TGTGCCAGCAGCGATTCGACAGGGATTGCTGGCTACACCTTC
CASSDSTGIAGYTF
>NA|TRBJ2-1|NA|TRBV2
TGTGCCAGCAGTTTTCCTCGGGAGACCTACAATGAGCAGTTCTTC
CASSFPRETYNEQFF
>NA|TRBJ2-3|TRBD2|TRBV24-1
TGTGCCACCAGTTCTCCCCGGGGTAGCGGGGGACGGGAGACAGATACGCAGTATTTT
CATSSPRGSGGRETDTQYF
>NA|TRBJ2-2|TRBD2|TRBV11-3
TGTGCCAGCAGCTTAGCTAGCGGGGGGGCCACCGGGGAGCTGTTTTTT
CASSLASGGATGELFF
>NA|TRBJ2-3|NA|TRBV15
TGTGCCACCAGCAGAGATCTCGACTCCAGCACAGATACGCAGTATTTT
CATSRDLDSSTDTQYF
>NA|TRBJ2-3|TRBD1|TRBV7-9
TGTGCCAGCAGCCGCGAAGGGACAGTTGCAGATACGCAGTATTTT
CASSREGTVADTQYF
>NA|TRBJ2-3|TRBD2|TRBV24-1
TGTGCCACCAGTGACATAGCGGGGGGGCTCGATACGCAGTATTTT
CATSDIAGGLDTQYF
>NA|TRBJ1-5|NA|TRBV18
TGTGCCAGCTCACCACGATCGGGGTTTGGCAATCAGCCCCAGCATTTT
CASSPRSGFGNQPQHF
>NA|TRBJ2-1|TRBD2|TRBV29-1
TGCAGCGTTGTTCGAGCGGGGGGGTTCGGGATCAACAATGAGCAGTTCTTC
CSVVRAGGFGINNEQFF
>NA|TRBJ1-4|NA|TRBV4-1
TGCGCCAGCAGCTCCAGACTAAGTTCTAACGAAAAACTGTTTTTT
CASSSRLSSNEKLFF
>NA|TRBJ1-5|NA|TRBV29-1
TGCAGCGTTGAAGAACAGCCTAATCAGCCCCAGCATTTT
CSVEEQPNQPQHF
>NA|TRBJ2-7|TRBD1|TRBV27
TGTGCCAGCAGTATATCGGGACAGAAACGCTACGAGCAGTACTTC
CASSISGQKRYEQYF
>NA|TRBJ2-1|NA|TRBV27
TGTGCCAGCAGTTACTGGCACCCTCTAGCTTCCAATGAGCAGTTCTTC
CASSYWHPLASNEQFF
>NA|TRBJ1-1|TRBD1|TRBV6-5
TGTGCCAGCAGTTACTCAAACAGGGGGGGCACTGAAGCTTTTTTT
CASSYSNRGGTEAFF